The rows below give T cell receptor beta chains drawn from one sample of a study of blood T cell repertoires in COVID-19. TCRdb's table, derived via immunoSEQ multiplex PCR, lists solely in-frame clones and lacks some. The sample carries fewer than 200,000 clones, around 80% recorded once. Sequencing was performed on peripheral blood. The origin of the receptors is a woman in her 70s who had recovered from COVID-19. Each CDR3 is given with its conserved first and last residue. D genes are given only for firm matches. Clone size is shown for a subset of rows, as once, few, many or a class of expanded clone.

J | size | V | D | CDR3 | DNA
TRBJ2-7 | NA | TRBV30 | NA | CAWSVLTYEQYF | TGTGCCTGGAGTGTACTTACCTACGAGCAGTACTTC
TRBJ1-6 | many | TRBV19 | NA | CASREQENSPLHF | TGTGCCAGTAGAGAACAGGAAAATTCACCCCTCCACTTT
TRBJ2-2 | NA | TRBV5-1 | TRBD1 | CASSLAPLGQGSTGELFF | TGCGCCAGCAGCTTGGCCCCCCTGGGACAGGGAAGCACCGGGGAGCTGTTTTTT
TRBJ2-5 | NA | TRBV5-8 | NA | CASSLGVGGQETQYF | TGTGCCAGCAGCTTGGGAGTGGGGGGCCAAGAGACCCAGTACTTC
TRBJ1-5 | NA | TRBV5-5 | NA | CASSPGARGNQPQHF | TGTGCCAGCAGCCCGGGCGCCAGGGGCAATCAGCCCCAGCATTTT
TRBJ2-5 | few | TRBV18 | TRBD1 | CASSPGQTQETQYF | TGTGCCAGCTCACCGGGACAGACCCAAGAGACCCAGTACTTC
TRBJ1-2 | NA | TRBV4-3 | NA | CASSQGPLGEDYGYTF | TGCGCCAGCAGCCAAGGGCCGTTGGGGGAGGACTATGGCTACACCTTC
TRBJ2-7 | NA | TRBV11-2 | NA | CASSPRGHSYEQYF | TGTGCCAGCAGCCCCCGAGGCCACTCCTACGAGCAGTACTTC
TRBJ2-1 | NA | TRBV27 | NA | CASNGGGPEQFF | TGTGCCAGCAACGGGGGTGGGCCCGAGCAGTTCTTC
TRBJ2-5 | NA | TRBV7-3 | TRBD2 | CASRPGRGWGETQYF | TGTGCCAGCAGACCCGGGAGGGGTTGGGGAGAGACCCAGTACTTC
TRBJ1-1 | NA | TRBV2 | NA | CASKREAGRGTEAFF | TGTGCCAGCAAGCGGGAAGCGGGCCGGGGTACTGAAGCTTTCTTT
TRBJ1-4 | NA | TRBV20-1 | TRBD1 | CSASTGGKLFF | TGCAGTGCTTCGACAGGGGGAAAACTGTTTTTT
TRBJ2-2 | NA | TRBV5-1 | NA | CASSLAGVSDTGELFF | TGCGCCAGCAGCTTGGCCGGGGTTTCAGACACCGGGGAGCTGTTTTTT
TRBJ2-1 | NA | TRBV3-1/TRBV3-2 | TRBD2 | CASSQDSGTSGTGEQFF | TGTGCCAGCAGCCAAGATTCGGGGACTAGCGGGACCGGTGAGCAGTTCTTC
TRBJ2-5 | many | TRBV18 | TRBD1 | CASSPTGAYGETQYF | TGTGCCAGCTCACCGACAGGGGCATACGGGGAGACCCAGTACTTC
TRBJ1-2 | NA | TRBV5-4 | NA | CASSLVQEGGYTF | TGTGCCAGCAGCTTGGTGCAGGAGGGCGGCTACACCTTC
TRBJ2-1 | NA | TRBV19 | NA | CASSNLVGRSYNEQFF | TGTGCCAGTAGTAATTTGGTGGGGAGGTCCTACAATGAGCAGTTCTTC
TRBJ2-7 | NA | TRBV7-2 | TRBD2 | CASSLGPSGSSVAYEQYF | TGTGCCAGCAGCTTAGGTCCTAGCGGGAGCTCCGTTGCCTACGAGCAGTACTTC
TRBJ2-3 | NA | TRBV7-9 | NA | CASSLATDTQYF | TGTGCCAGCAGCTTGGCCACAGATACGCAGTATTTT
TRBJ1-6 | NA | TRBV6-1 | NA | CASSEMGGGASPLHF | TGTGCCAGCAGTGAAATGGGGGGAGGTGCTTCACCCCTCCACTTT
TRBJ1-2 | NA | TRBV19 | NA | CASSPGGALYGYTF | TGTGCCAGTTCCCCCGGTGGAGCCCTCTATGGCTACACCTTC
TRBJ2-5 | NA | TRBV19 | NA | CASSIGQMRETQYF | TGTGCCAGTAGTATAGGACAGATGCGAGAGACCCAGTACTTC